This T cell receptor beta chain came from a study of blood T cell repertoires in COVID-19. Germline V gives CDR1 GTSNPN, CDR2 SVGIG (reference sequence). J lost 8 bases, V lost 4 bases, and 10 bases had no gene match. CDR3 length: 14 residues. The data were produced by immunoSEQ multiplex PCR, yet TCRdb's version contains in-frame clones alone and is incomplete. The table has about 250,000 clones, about 84% seen once; the top ten hold roughly 7.9%. This clonotype was sampled from a woman older than 75 with acute or convalescent COVID-19. The chain recombines TRBV30 with TRBJ2-1, with 8 nucleotides matching TRBD2. The material sequenced was peripheral blood. CDR3 DNA: TGTGCCTGGACGGACGGGGGGGGAGCGCATGAGCAGTTCTTC. Residues: CAWTDGGGAHEQFF. Based on the CDR3 plus reference TRBV30 and TRBJ2-1, the full variable domain is SQTIHQWPATLVQPVGSPLSLECTVEGTSNPNLYWYRQAAGRGLQLLFYSVGIGQISSEVPQNLSASRPQDRQFILSSKKLLLSDSGFYLCAWTDGGGAHEQFFGPGTRLTVL.